Presented here are 3 T cell receptor beta chains from one specimen sequenced in a study of T cell responses to AZD1222 COVID-19 vaccine. Here immunoSEQ multiplex PCR was the method, and the copy in TCRdb shows in-frame clones only, minus some. The sample records some 56,000 clones, about 88% being singletons. The material was peripheral blood, obtained 28 days after the second AZD1222 dose. The source is an adult who received the AZD1222 COVID-19 vaccine.

This clone was observed a handful of times. This chain links TRBV28 with TRBJ2-7; TRBD1 agrees at 7 bases. The V gene's germline CDR1 is MDHEN and CDR2 SYDVKM. The CDR3 is 15 amino acids. The ends lost 4 bases at V and 3 bases at J; junction bases unmatched: 9. CDR3 nucleotides: TGTGCCAGCAGTTCAATAGGGGGCAGTCTCTACGAGCAGTACTTC. As protein: CASSSIGGSLYEQYF. Together with reference TRBV28 and TRBJ2-7, the CDR3 gives the full variable domain: DVKVTQSSRYLVKRTGEKVFLECVQDMDHENMFWYRQDPGLGLRLIYFSYDVKMKEKGDIPEGYSVSREKKERFSLILESASTNQTSMYLCASSSIGGSLYEQYFGPGTRLTVT.

There are a few counts of this clone. The V gene is TRBV4-2, the J gene TRBJ1-1, with D possibly being TRBD1 (6 bases). Germline CDR1 is LGHNA and CDR2 is YNFKEQ. There are 15 residues in the CDR3. Trimming removed 4 bases from V and 0 bases from J, with 12 bases in between. The CDR3 region has the DNA TGTGCCAGCAGCCCAGGGGAAGGCGTGAACACTGAAGCTTTCTTT. Residues: CASSPGEGVNTEAFF.

This clone was found once. The V call is TRBV27, the J call TRBJ1-2; D perhaps matches TRBD1 (6 bases). Germline values: CDR1 MNHEY, CDR2 SMNVEV (reference sequence). This CDR3 contains 15 residues. The V and J ends lost 3 bases and 3 bases respectively, with 14 bases between them. CDR3 sequence reads: CASSLGKGGDYGYTF. The CDR3 DNA follows: TGTGCCAGCAGTTTGGGTAAAGGGGGAGACTATGGCTACACCTTC.